This paragraph covers one T cell receptor (beta chain) sequence. The antigen is not known. This sample is drawn from a study of OX40 agonist ivuxolimab in advanced cancers. Using immunoSEQ multiplex PCR, the repertoire was profiled, and TCRdb retains in-frame clones only, with some absent. The sample lists 30,000 to 45,000 clones; just under 75% were seen once. Study outcomes and limitations: More expanded clones were found, on average, in CD8+ than in CD4+ T cells. Low clonal expansion, among the lowest seen, marked partial responders at 0.1-3.0 mg/kg. Some patients without response likewise showed low normalized clonal expansion.

V gave up 2 bases and J gave up 4 bases; unmatched junction bases: 3. Per germline, CDR1 SGHRS and CDR2 YFSETQ. This CDR3 is built from 14 residues. The chain combines TRBV5-1 with TRBJ1-1, with 9 bases aligning to TRBD1. The source of this sequence is an adult with an advanced solid tumor such as melanoma, head and neck, liver or kidney cancer. The sample here was CD4+ or CD8+ T cells sorted from blood, taken in a trial of the OX40 agonist ivuxolimab. The CDR3 bases are TGCGCCAGCAGCTTACAGGGGGCGGGCACTGAAGCTTTCTTT. This codes for CASSLQGAGTEAFF.